The 10 T cell receptor beta chains presented below share a single source sample, sequenced in a study of cytomegalovirus exposure and HLA in healthy donors. It was with 60 Vbeta and 13 Jbeta primers that the PCR ran. This table comes from immunoSEQ multiplex PCR, and its TCRdb copy is limited to in-frame clones, with some not included. The sample gives some 61,000 clones, over 75% of which show up once; 5% to 8.5% is in the top ten. Sequencing used PBMCs. Receptors were obtained from a human donor in good health.

This clone was detected only a few times. The V and J genes are TRBV27 and TRBJ2-3; 7 bases align to TRBD2. V trimming: 6 bases; J trimming: 2 bases; junction bases outside the gene matches: 5. The CDR3 runs to 14 residues. Germline V gene sequence: CDR1 MNHEY, CDR2 SMNVEV (reference sequence). CDR3 DNA sequence: TGTGCCAGCAGCCGACTAGCCGACACAGATACGCAGTATTTT. Residues: CASSRLADTDTQYF.

V is TRBV13 and J is TRBJ1-5; no firm D call. Per the germline V gene, CDR1 is PRHDT and CDR2 is FYEKMQ (reference sequence). The CDR3 is 13 residues long. V was pared by 5 bases and J by 3 bases, with 8 bases between. The CDR3 region is CASSRDLNQPQHF. The CDR3 DNA sequence: TGTGCCAGCAGCCGGGATCTCAATCAGCCCCAGCATTTT.

The V and J genes are TRBV4-1 and TRBJ2-1; tentative D call: TRBD2 (5 bases). Trimming removed 4 bases at V and 1 base at J, with 14 bases between. Germline V gene sequence: CDR1 MGHRA, CDR2 YSYEKL. The CDR3 spans 16 residues. This CDR3 reads CASSPKNGESYNEQFF. CDR3 nucleotides: TGCGCCAGCAGCCCGAAGAACGGGGAATCCTACAATGAGCAGTTCTTC.

The chain uses TRBV6-6 and TRBJ1-1, with D uncertain. The germline CDR1 and CDR2 sequences are MNHNY and SVGAGI (reference sequence). The CDR3 spans 14 residues. V lost 0 bases and J lost 2, with 7 bases in between. The CDR3 protein is CASSYSRINTEAFF. CDR3 nucleotide sequence: TGTGCCAGCAGTTACTCCAGAATCAACACTGAAGCTTTCTTT.

The chain has TRBV10-1 and TRBJ1-1; 7 positions agree with TRBD1. The CDR3 is 14 residues long. Germline trimming cut 6 bases from V and 10 bases from J; bases unmatched to any gene: 14. The V gene's germline CDR1 is WNHNN and CDR2 SYGVQD (reference sequence). The CDR3 is CASRNYTGDAGAFF. The CDR3 DNA follows: TGCGCCAGCAGAAATTACACAGGGGACGCTGGAGCTTTCTTT.

The chain joins TRBV7-9 to TRBJ1-1, with TRBD1 as a possible D gene (5 bases). Germline V lookup: CDR1 SEHNR, CDR2 FQNEAQ (reference sequence). This CDR3 comprises 15 residues. Trimming removed 3 bases at V and 1 base at J, with 12 bases between. The DNA of the CDR3 is TGTGCCAGCAGCTTGGGGGGTGGGGGGAACACTGAAGCTTTCTTT. This encodes CASSLGGGGNTEAFF.

V is TRBV7-3 and J is TRBJ2-4, with D maybe TRBD2 (6 bases). The CDR3 is 15 residues long. V was shortened by 5 bases and J by 6 bases, with 17 bases between the two germline ends. CDR1 SGHTA and CDR2 FQGTGA come from the germline V gene. CDR3 region: CASSLNPGEINIQYF. CDR3 bases: TGTGCCAGCAGCCTGAACCCGGGGGAGATAAACATTCAGTACTTC.

This clone was counted only a few times. J is TRBJ1-1 and V is TRBV30, with a tentative D call TRBD1 (6 bases). V was trimmed by 3 bases and J by 7 bases, leaving 21 bases between them. This CDR3 spans 15 amino acids. Germline V CDR1 and CDR2: GTSNPN, SVGIG (reference sequence). CDR3 protein: CAWRGFEGVGGEAFF. DNA for the CDR3: TGTGCCTGGAGGGGATTCGAGGGGGTTGGTGGTGAAGCTTTCTTT.

DNA for the CDR3: TGTGCCAGCAGCTTAAGTGGGGCAGGAGCAGATACGCAGTATTTT. This sequence encodes CASSLSGAGADTQYF. The chain combines TRBV5-6 with TRBJ2-3; TRBD1 is a possible D gene (5 bases). The V gene lost 2 bases and the J gene lost 4 bases, with 14 bases spanning the gap. Germline lookup yields CDR1 SGHDT and CDR2 YYEEEE. CDR3 length equals 15 residues.

This chain uses TRBV9 with TRBJ1-2; 9 bases align to TRBD1. The CDR3 totals 15 residues. With 0 bases clipped from V and 7 bases from J, the junction kept 7 bases outside the gene matches. The germline gives CDR1 SGDLS, CDR2 YYNGEE. The CDR3 region has the DNA TGTGCCAGCAGCGTAGGTGGGACAGGGATTGGTGGCTACACCTTC. It translates to CASSVGGTGIGGYTF.